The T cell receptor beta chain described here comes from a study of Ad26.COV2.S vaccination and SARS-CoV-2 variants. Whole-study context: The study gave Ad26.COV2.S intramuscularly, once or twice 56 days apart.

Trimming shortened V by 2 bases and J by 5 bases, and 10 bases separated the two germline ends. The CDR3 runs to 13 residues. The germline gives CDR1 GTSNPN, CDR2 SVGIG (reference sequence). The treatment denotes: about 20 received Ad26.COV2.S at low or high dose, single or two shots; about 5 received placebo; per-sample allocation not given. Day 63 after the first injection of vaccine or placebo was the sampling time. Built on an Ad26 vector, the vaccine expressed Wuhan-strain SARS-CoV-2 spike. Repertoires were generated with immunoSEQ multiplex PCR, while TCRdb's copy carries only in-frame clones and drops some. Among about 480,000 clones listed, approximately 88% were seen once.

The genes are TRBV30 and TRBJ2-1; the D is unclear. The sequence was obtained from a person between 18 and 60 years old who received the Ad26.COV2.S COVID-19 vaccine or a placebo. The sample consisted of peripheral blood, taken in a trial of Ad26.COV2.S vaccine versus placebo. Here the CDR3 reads CAWSLGANNEQFF. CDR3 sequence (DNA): TGTGCCTGGAGTCTTGGAGCCAACAATGAGCAGTTCTTC.